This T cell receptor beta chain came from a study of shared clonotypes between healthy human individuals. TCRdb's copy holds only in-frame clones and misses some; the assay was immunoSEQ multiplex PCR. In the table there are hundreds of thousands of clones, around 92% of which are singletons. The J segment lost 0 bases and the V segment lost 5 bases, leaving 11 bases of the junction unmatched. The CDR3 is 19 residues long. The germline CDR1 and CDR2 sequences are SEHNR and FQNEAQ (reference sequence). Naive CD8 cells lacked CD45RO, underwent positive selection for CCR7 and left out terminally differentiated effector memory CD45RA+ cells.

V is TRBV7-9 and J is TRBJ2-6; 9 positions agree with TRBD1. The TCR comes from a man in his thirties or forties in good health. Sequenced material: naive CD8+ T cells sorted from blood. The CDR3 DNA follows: TGTGCCAGCAGCAAACCCCGGGACAGGGATTTCTCTGGGGCCAACGTCCTGACTTTC. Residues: CASSKPRDRDFSGANVLTF.